The 21 T cell receptor beta chains below all came from one sample that was sequenced in a study of T cell responses to AZD1222 COVID-19 vaccine. The assay was immunoSEQ multiplex PCR, and TCRdb's table has in-frame clones only and misses some. The sample holds 130,000 or so clones, approximately 83% seen once. The sequenced sample was peripheral blood, obtained on day 0 of AZD1222 vaccination. The receptor set was obtained from an adult in good health.

This clone has more than one count but fewer than ten. The V call is TRBV4-1, the J call TRBJ1-5; no definite D call. CDR3 length equals 13 residues. The germline V and J ends were trimmed by 1 base and 0 bases, with 1 base remaining between them. Per the germline V gene, CDR1 is MGHRA and CDR2 is YSYEKL. The CDR3 DNA sequence: TGCGCCAGCAGCCAAGTTAGCAATCAGCCCCAGCATTTT. It specifies CASSQVSNQPQHF.

The chain combines TRBV7-2 with TRBJ1-1; D gene ambiguous. Germline CDR1 reads SGHTA; CDR2 reads FQGNSA. Trimming left V 5 bases short and J 4 bases short, with 17 bases between. The CDR3 contains 15 residues. The CDR3 loop is CASSNGILGGTEAFF. CDR3 bases: TGTGCCAGCAGCAACGGGATTCTAGGAGGCACTGAAGCTTTCTTT.

The chain employs TRBV9 and TRBJ1-6, with a weak D call TRBD1 (5 bases). Trimming removed 5 bases at V and 2 bases at J, with 11 bases between. In germline, CDR1 is SGDLS, CDR2 YYNGEE. The CDR3 extends over 15 amino acids. Written as DNA, the CDR3 is TGTGCCAGCAGTTCGTGGGGGACCTATAATTCACCCCTCCACTTT. Encoded protein: CASSSWGTYNSPLHF.

In its sample, this clone was seen once. The chain has TRBV14 and TRBJ1-1; D unclear. The CDR3 has 12 residues. The germline CDR1 and CDR2 sequences are SGHDN and FVKESK. Between the trimmed V and J ends, which lost 1 base and 8 bases, there was a span of 8 bases. The DNA of the CDR3 is TGTGCCAGCAGCCAAGTAGGGAGAGAAGCTTTCTTT. Its protein product is CASSQVGREAFF.

The chain joins TRBV10-3 to TRBJ2-3; 7 bases line up with TRBD1. The CDR3 has 17 amino acids. Germline assignment: CDR1 ENHRY and CDR2 SYGVKD. The J segment lost 0 bases and the V segment lost 2 bases, leaving 8 bases of the junction unmatched. The CDR3 DNA is TGTGCCATCAGTGAGCCCACAGGGGCCCTAAGCACAGATACGCAGTATTTT. This encodes CAISEPTGALSTDTQYF.

The chain couples TRBV7-8 to TRBJ1-2; the D is unclear. V lost 5 bases to trimming and J lost 3 bases, with 10 bases between them. The CDR3 spans 13 residues. Germline V gene sequence: CDR1 SGHVS, CDR2 FQNEAQ. The CDR3 protein is CASSPEQYYGYTF. CDR3 coding DNA: TGTGCCAGCAGCCCCGAACAGTACTATGGCTACACCTTC.

J is TRBJ1-6 and V is TRBV7-9; D unclear. CDR1 is SEHNR, CDR2 FQNEAQ, per germline (reference sequence). The V gene lost 5 bases and the J gene lost 5 bases, with 10 bases spanning the gap. The CDR3 has 14 residues. CDR3 loop: CASSKYSDNSPLHF. In DNA, the CDR3 is TGTGCCAGCAGCAAGTACTCAGATAATTCACCCCTCCACTTT.

This chain links TRBV28 with TRBJ2-7, with 7 bases that match TRBD1. The V segment lost 1 base and the J segment 9 bases; nucleotides outside the gene matches: 3. The CDR3 sequence is 12 residues long. Germline loops: CDR1 MDHEN, CDR2 SYDVKM. The CDR3 region has the DNA TGTGCCAGCAGTTTATTTCAGGGGGTGCAGTACTTC. Protein sequence: CASSLFQGVQYF. Full variable domain (outside the CDR3, taken from reference TRBV28 and TRBJ2-7): DVKVTQSSRYLVKRTGEKVFLECVQDMDHENMFWYRQDPGLGLRLIYFSYDVKMKEKGDIPEGYSVSREKKERFSLILESASTNQTSMYLCASSLFQGVQYFGPGTRLTVT.

This rearrangement joins TRBV6-6 to TRBJ2-7; 9 nucleotides align to TRBD2. CDR1 MNHNY and CDR2 SVGAGI come from the germline V gene (reference sequence). This CDR3 contains 14 residues. The trim removed 7 bases at V and 4 bases at J, leaving 8 bases unmatched. CDR3 nucleotide sequence: TGTGCCAGCACTCAGACTAGCGGCTTATACGAGCAGTACTTC. Protein sequence: CASTQTSGLYEQYF.

The J gene is TRBJ2-5, the V gene TRBV5-1, with 8 positions matching TRBD2. J lost 4 bases, V lost 4 bases, and 6 bases had no gene match. The CDR3 length is 14 residues. CDR1 and CDR2 (germline): SGHRS, YFSETQ. CDR3 sequence (DNA): TGCGCCAGCAGCACCGGGGGGGCCGGAGAGACCCAGTACTTC. This sequence encodes CASSTGGAGETQYF. Full variable domain (remainder filled in from reference TRBV5-1 and TRBJ2-5): KAGVTQTPRYLIKTRGQQVTLSCSPISGHRSVSWYQQTPGQGLQFLFEYFSETQRNKGNFPGRFSGRQFSNSRSEMNVSTLELGDSALYLCASSTGGAGETQYFGPGTRLLVL.

The chain combines TRBV29-1 with TRBJ2-3, with 12 nucleotides matching TRBD2. Germline V lookup: CDR1 SQVTM, CDR2 ANQGSEA. The trim removed 3 bases at V and 1 base at J, leaving 2 bases unmatched. This CDR3 spans 15 amino acids. CDR3 protein: CSVDRTSGGTDTQYF. CDR3 DNA: TGCAGCGTTGACAGGACTAGCGGGGGCACAGATACGCAGTATTTT.

The rearrangement uses TRBV5-1 and TRBJ2-7; 8 nucleotides match TRBD2. CDR1 is SGHRS and CDR2 is YFSETQ in the germline V gene. V lost 4 bases and J lost 5; bases outside the gene matches: 11. The CDR3 runs 15 residues. The CDR3 is CASSPTSGRGDEQYF. CDR3 bases: TGCGCCAGCAGCCCAACCTCGGGGCGGGGGGACGAGCAGTACTTC.

This clone was seen only once. The chain couples TRBV12-5 to TRBJ1-5, with D unclear. Trimming left V 4 bases short and J 1 base short, with 8 bases between. The V gene's germline CDR1 is LGHNT and CDR2 FRNRAP. CDR3 length: 14 amino acids. In DNA, the CDR3 is TGTGCTAGTGGTTCCAGGTTAAGCAATCAGCCCCAGCATTTT. Its translation: CASGSRLSNQPQHF.

This clone was detected only a few times. This chain connects TRBV19 to TRBJ1-3; D not resolved. The CDR3 runs 16 residues. Per the germline V gene, CDR1 is LNHDA and CDR2 is SQIVND (reference sequence). Trimming took off 3 bases at V and 0 bases at J, with 12 bases between the two ends. CDR3 nucleotide sequence: TGTGCCAGTAGTATCCGAGGACTGGGCTCTGGAAACACCATATATTTT. Translation gives CASSIRGLGSGNTIYF.

This clone was seen just once. The chain joins TRBV6-6 to TRBJ2-7, with 8 bases identical to TRBD2. CDR1 and CDR2 from the germline V gene are MNHNY and SVGAGI (reference sequence). With 10 bases clipped from V and 2 bases from J, the junction kept 10 bases outside the gene matches. There are 14 residues in the CDR3. The CDR3: CATHRGGVPYEQYF. In DNA, the CDR3 is TGTGCCACACACCGGGGGGGGGTCCCCTACGAGCAGTACTTC.

The chain couples TRBV4-1 to TRBJ1-3, with D maybe TRBD1 (6 bases). The CDR3 contains 18 residues. The V and J ends lost 1 base and 1 base respectively, with 17 bases between them. Germline V gene data show CDR1 as MGHRA and CDR2 as YSYEKL. As DNA, the CDR3 is TGCGCCAGCAGCCAAGGGGGAGGGGGTCTATGGTCTGGAAACACCATATATTTT. Its translation is CASSQGGGGLWSGNTIYF.

The chain is built from TRBV2 and TRBJ2-2; D could derive from TRBD1 or TRBD2 (5 bases each). This CDR3 spans 14 amino acids. Trimming stripped 6 bases from V and 5 bases from J, with 13 bases between. Germline CDR1 reads SNHLY; CDR2 reads FYNNEI. The CDR3 reads CASRPGTVTGELFF. The CDR3 DNA is TGTGCCAGCAGGCCCGGGACGGTTACCGGGGAGCTGTTTTTT.

V and J are TRBV24-1 and TRBJ2-7; tentatively, D is TRBD2 (6 bases). This CDR3 contains 13 residues. Germline CDR1 KGHDR, CDR2 SFDVKD. Between the trimmed V and J ends, which lost 3 bases and 2 bases, there was a span of 7 bases. The CDR3 DNA reads TGTGCCACCAGTGATGGGGGGACCTACGAGCAGTACTTC. Amino acids: CATSDGGTYEQYF.

V is TRBV18 and J is TRBJ2-6, with TRBD2 as a possible D gene (5 bases). The CDR3 is 16 residues long. V was pared by 3 bases and J by 0 bases, with 9 bases between. Per germline, CDR1 KGHSH and CDR2 LQKENI. The CDR3 spells CASSPRGGSGANVLTF. CDR3 bases: TGTGCCAGCTCACCCCGGGGTGGCTCTGGGGCCAACGTCCTGACTTTC. Full variable domain (rest looked up from reference TRBV18 and TRBJ2-6): NAGVMQNPRHLVRRRGQEARLRCSPMKGHSHVYWYRQLPEEGLKFMVYLQKENIIDESGMPKERFSAEFPKEGPSILRIQQVVRGDSAAYFCASSPRGGSGANVLTFGAGSRLTVL.

This clone was recorded once. The V gene is TRBV2, the J gene TRBJ2-4; the match to TRBD2 covers 10 bases. The V segment lost 6 bases and the J segment 6 bases; nucleotides outside the gene matches: 5. Looked up from germline, CDR1 is SNHLY and CDR2 is FYNNEI. This CDR3 region has 14 residues. The CDR3 DNA follows: TGTGCCAGCAGGGCTACTAGCGGGGCAAACATTCAGTACTTC. It encodes CASRATSGANIQYF.

The rearrangement links TRBV27 to TRBJ2-7, with D tentatively TRBD1 (7 bases). The germline V gene encodes CDR1 MNHEY and CDR2 SMNVEV (reference sequence). Trimming took off 4 bases at V and 2 bases at J, with 15 bases between the two ends. The CDR3 runs 15 residues. CDR3: CASSSGRTGPYEQYF. Here the CDR3 DNA reads TGTGCCAGCAGTTCGGGGAGGACAGGACCCTACGAGCAGTACTTC.